Below are 21 T cell receptor beta chains sequenced from a single sample in a study of brain metastases from non-small cell lung cancer. Data came from immunoSEQ multiplex PCR; TCRdb stores just in-frame clones and leaves some out. The sample lists roughly 15,000 clones; approximately 80% were seen once. Sample: primary lung tumor tissue. These receptors came from a donor at least 40 years old with non-small cell lung cancer.

CDR3 region: CASSFGTSAFF. The CDR3 nucleotides are TGTGCCAGCAGTTTCGGGACGTCCGCTTTCTTT. This chain joins TRBV6-2 or TRBV6-3 and TRBJ1-1; D perhaps matches TRBD1 (5 bases). The CDR3 is made up of 11 amino acids. The V end was cut by 4 bases, the J end by 11 bases, with 11 bases between. Looked up from germline, CDR1 is MNHEY and CDR2 is SVGEGT.

The gene calls are TRBV19 and TRBJ2-1; the D gene is possibly TRBD1 (5 bases). The V end was cut by 7 bases, the J end by 0 bases, with 13 bases between. CDR1 is LNHDA, CDR2 SQIVND, per germline (reference sequence). The CDR3 is made up of 15 amino acids. The CDR3 sequence is CASIGAASSYNEQFF. The CDR3 region has the DNA TGTGCCAGTATAGGGGCCGCTAGCTCCTACAATGAGCAGTTCTTC.

The rearrangement joins TRBV13 to TRBJ1-2; 8 nucleotides align to TRBD1. The CDR3 is 15 residues long. Germline lookup yields CDR1 PRHDT and CDR2 FYEKMQ (reference sequence). Unmatched junction bases numbered 7, after V lost 4 bases and J lost 3 bases. The CDR3 bases are TGTGCCAGCAGCTCGGACGGACAGGGCGACTATGGCTACACCTTC. It codes for CASSSDGQGDYGYTF.

This clone was seen a few times. The chain joins TRBV19 to TRBJ1-5, with 8 positions matching TRBD1. J gave up 6 bases and V 3 bases, and 4 bases lay outside the gene matches. The CDR3 has 14 residues. Germline CDR1 reads LNHDA; CDR2 reads SQIVND (reference sequence). The CDR3 nucleotides are TGTGCCAGTAGTATGACAGGGGAGAGTCAGCCCCAGCATTTT. Protein: CASSMTGESQPQHF.

In its sample, this clone was seen once. The chain has TRBV5-6 and TRBJ1-2; 7 bases are a match to TRBD1. Trimming at V came to 1 base and at J to 1 base, leaving 10 bases not matched to a gene. This CDR3 has 17 amino acids. Germline V gene data show CDR1 as SGHDT and CDR2 as YYEEEE. CDR3 coding DNA: TGTGCCAGCAGCTTGTACTCAGGGGGAGGTAGTAACTATGGCTACACCTTC. It encodes CASSLYSGGGSNYGYTF. Using reference TRBV5-6 and TRBJ1-2 for the parts outside the CDR3, the full variable domain is DAGVTQSPTHLIKTRGQQVTLRCSPKSGHDTVSWYQQALGQGPQFIFQYYEEEERQRGNFPDRFSGHQFPNYSSELNVNALLLGDSALYLCASSLYSGGGSNYGYTFGSGTRLTVV.

This chain links TRBV6-5 with TRBJ2-1; possible D gene TRBD2, 5 bases. The germline V gene encodes CDR1 MNHEY and CDR2 SVGAGI. The CDR3 has 16 amino acids. V was shortened by 0 bases and J by 2 bases, with 11 bases between the two germline ends. DNA of the CDR3: TGTGCCAGCAGTTACTCGCCAGGACTTCCCTACAATGAGCAGTTCTTC. Translated: CASSYSPGLPYNEQFF.

The CDR3 spells CASSLWGQSNQPQHF. CDR3 in DNA: TGTGCCAGCAGCTTGTGGGGACAAAGCAATCAGCCCCAGCATTTT. This chain uses TRBV5-5 with TRBJ1-5, with D possibly TRBD1 on 6 matching bases. Deletions cut 1 base from V and 1 base from J, with 9 bases between. Germline assignment: CDR1 SGHKS and CDR2 YYEKEE (reference sequence). The CDR3 loop spans 15 amino acids.

The chain carries TRBV5-5 and TRBJ2-1, with D perhaps TRBD1 or TRBD2 (5 bases each). The CDR3 has 17 amino acids. Germline V gene data show CDR1 as SGHKS and CDR2 as YYEKEE (reference sequence). V lost 4 bases and J lost 2, with 19 bases in between. The chain's CDR3 is CASSRIEGPITYNEQFF. As DNA, the CDR3 is TGTGCCAGCAGCCGGATAGAGGGACCGATAACCTACAATGAGCAGTTCTTC.

The chain combines TRBV14 with TRBJ1-1; a weak D match, TRBD1 (5 bases). CDR3 length: 17 amino acids. Germline V gene sequence: CDR1 SGHDN, CDR2 FVKESK. The V end was cut by 0 bases, the J end by 6 bases, with 20 bases between. CDR3 sequence (DNA): TGTGCCAGCAGCCAAGAACTTAGGGCAGGGAGGACCTCTGAAGCTTTCTTT. It yields the protein CASSQELRAGRTSEAFF.

The CDR3 DNA is TGCAGCGTTGAAAAGGGGGCGCGGAATGAGCAGTTCTTC. It codes for CSVEKGARNEQFF. This chain joins TRBV29-1 and TRBJ2-1; 7 bases are shared with TRBD1. The germline V gene has CDR1 SQVTM and CDR2 ANQGSEA. The CDR3 is made up of 13 amino acids. The V gene end was trimmed by 2 bases and the J gene end by 7 bases; junction bases not matched to a gene: 5.

The gene calls are TRBV6-5 and TRBJ1-3, with D hard to call. This CDR3 region has 12 residues. Germline lookup yields CDR1 MNHEY and CDR2 SVGAGI. V lost 9 bases to trimming and J lost 2 bases, with 8 bases between them. The DNA of the CDR3 is TGTGCCAGTGGCAAGGCTGGAAACACCATATATTTT. It is translated as CASGKAGNTIYF.

The chain uses TRBV24-1 and TRBJ2-3; 7 nucleotides align to TRBD1. The CDR3 is made up of 15 amino acids. The trim removed 6 bases at V and 2 bases at J, leaving 7 bases unmatched. The germline CDR1 and CDR2 sequences are KGHDR and SFDVKD. CDR3 amino acids: CATSMRTGATDTQYF. CDR3 DNA: TGTGCCACCAGTATGAGGACAGGTGCCACAGATACGCAGTATTTT.

Here the CDR3 DNA reads TGTGCCAGCAGTTATCAGGGTAGTAGCAATCAGCCCCAGCATTTT. The encoded protein is CASSYQGSSNQPQHF. This chain connects TRBV2 to TRBJ1-5; TRBD1 is a possible D gene (5 bases). V was shortened by 5 bases and J by 0 bases, with 11 bases between the two germline ends. Germline CDR1 is SNHLY and CDR2 is FYNNEI. The CDR3 has 15 amino acids.

The chain combines TRBV20-1 with TRBJ2-7; D remains ambiguous. The CDR3 spans 15 residues. Between the trimmed V and J ends, which lost 3 bases and 0 bases, there was a span of 15 bases. The germline CDR1 and CDR2 sequences are DFQATT and SNEGSKA (reference sequence). Here the CDR3 reads CSASNPQASSYEQYF. In nucleotides, the CDR3 is TGCAGTGCTAGTAACCCTCAGGCGTCCTCCTACGAGCAGTACTTC.

The rearrangement links TRBV24-1 to TRBJ2-3, with 12 bases lining up with TRBD2. The CDR3 has 17 amino acids. J was trimmed by 1 base and V by 0 bases; bases with no gene match: 1. Germline V gene lookup returns CDR1 KGHDR and CDR2 SFDVKD. For the CDR3, the DNA is TGTGCCACCAGTGATTTGAGACTAGCGGGGGGCACAGATACGCAGTATTTT. Its translation: CATSDLRLAGGTDTQYF.

The chain recombines TRBV27 with TRBJ1-1, with D unclear. There are 12 residues in the CDR3. Germline CDR1 MNHEY, CDR2 SMNVEV (reference sequence). The V gene lost 8 bases and the J gene lost 0 bases, with 7 bases spanning the gap. The CDR3 loop reads CASSRLNTEAFF. The CDR3 bases are TGTGCCAGCTCACGCCTGAACACTGAAGCTTTCTTT.

About this clone: The identical CDR3 is also encoded by other nucleotide sequences in the sample. V and J are TRBV29-1 and TRBJ1-2; no reliable D call. V was shortened by 6 bases and J by 2 bases, with 10 bases between the two germline ends. Germline CDR1 is SQVTM and CDR2 is ANQGSEA. This CDR3 spans 12 amino acids. DNA of the CDR3: TGCAGCGTCGGTGGTCAGAACTATGGCTACACCTTC. Residues: CSVGGQNYGYTF.

The chain combines TRBV7-9 with TRBJ1-2, with D uncertain. Germline V gives CDR1 SEHNR, CDR2 FQNEAQ (reference sequence). The CDR3 sequence is 16 residues long. Trimming removed 0 bases at V and 4 bases at J, with 15 bases between. The CDR3 nucleotides are TGTGCCAGCAGCTTAGCGTTGGAGGGCAGAGCCTATGGCTACACCTTC. Its translation is CASSLALEGRAYGYTF.

J is TRBJ1-3 and V is TRBV5-8; no clear D. V was trimmed by 1 base and J by 0 bases, leaving 8 bases between them. Germline V gene data show CDR1 as SGHTS and CDR2 as YDEGEE. This CDR3 has 15 residues. CDR3 coding DNA: TGTGCCAGCAGCTTGCAGAGGGACTCTGGAAACACCATATATTTT. Translating it yields CASSLQRDSGNTIYF.

This clone was observed a few times. V and J are TRBV7-6 and TRBJ2-3, with 14 nucleotides matching TRBD2. Germline CDR1 is SGHVS and CDR2 is FNYEAQ. This CDR3 contains 18 residues. After removal of 1 base from V and 1 base from J, the junction contained 4 bases not matched to a gene. The CDR3 sequence: CASSLGLAGGQRTDTQYF. CDR3 DNA: TGTGCCAGCAGCTTAGGACTAGCGGGGGGGCAGCGCACAGATACGCAGTATTTT.

This chain uses TRBV6-5 with TRBJ1-2; perhaps TRBD1 as D (6 bases). Trimming cost V 6 bases and J 4 bases, with 15 bases left between them. The length of the CDR3 is 14 residues. Germline CDR1 MNHEY, CDR2 SVGAGI. CDR3 loop: CASSPAGALYGYTF. The DNA for the CDR3 is TGTGCCAGCAGCCCAGCAGGGGCTCTCTATGGCTACACCTTC.